Sequencing of this T cell receptor (beta chain) was carried out in a study of human T cells and chemical hapten exposure. For the study at large: Each week of the roughly 23-week study, patients had diphenylcyclopropenone applied to the scalp. The patient population, which was mostly female, had alopecia areata, totalis or universalis.

Time point noted: patch test 3, about 24 weeks after DPC sensitization. The treatment was: therapeutic diphenylcyclopropenone sensitization with weekly scalp DPC. CDR3 length: 16 amino acids. Germline V gives CDR1 SGHDN, CDR2 FVKESK. The ends lost 0 bases at V and 5 bases at J; junction bases unmatched: 6. This clonotype came up a few times. TCRdb itself ran the RACE reads through MiXCR, one entry per CDR3 protein. Here the sample spans just over 95,000 distinct CDR3 sequences, 25% to 35% being singletons. This specimen consisted of whole blood, obtained in connection with sensitization to the hapten diphenylcyclopropenone (DPC). The receptor comes from a man in his forties with alopecia areata. Some clones in this sample may be carry-over from other donors' samples. The chain couples TRBV14 to TRBJ2-1; 8 nucleotides line up with TRBD2. The CDR3 sequence: CASSQDMVAGHNEQFF. The DNA for the CDR3 is TGTGCCAGCAGCCAAGATATGGTAGCGGGGCACAATGAGCAGTTCTTC.